This entry concerns a single T cell receptor (beta chain). Its antigen is not known. There were likely unrecorded immune exposures, though donors were nominally healthy when sampled. The data belong to a study of cytomegalovirus exposure and HLA in healthy donors. The study ran its PCR with 60 Vbeta and 13 Jbeta primers. Data came from immunoSEQ multiplex PCR; TCRdb stores just in-frame clones and leaves some out. The table has 180,000 or so clones, roughly three quarters seen once. The CDR3 is 14 amino acids. Trimming left V 5 bases short and J 8 bases short, with 15 bases between. Germline CDR1 and CDR2: LNHNV and YYDKDF (reference sequence). Study-level findings and limits: Reported performance of the classifier showed diagnosis of cytomegalovirus status with high specificity and sensitivity. Sequencing had likely introduced a cluster of highly shared sequence variants as an artifact.

The chain uses TRBV15 and TRBJ1-4, with D tentatively TRBD1 (5 bases). The TCR sequence derives from a woman aged 30 to 39 in good health and CMV-seropositive. Sequencing was done on a sample of PBMCs. The CDR3 loop is CATSRDRGTEKLFF. As DNA, the CDR3 is TGTGCCACCAGCCGCGACAGAGGAACGGAAAAACTGTTTTTT.